This TCR beta chain derives from a study of regulatory T cells in long-lasting Graves disease. TCR beta libraries were built with iRepertoire HTBI primers and Arm-PCR of CDR3 regions. In TCRdb, the multiplex PCR reads were re-called with MiXCR into one record per CDR3 protein. The repertoire has roughly 420,000 distinct CDR3 sequences, 15% to 19% of them found once; the top ten carry about a fifth. Time point: newly diagnosed GD, antithyroid drugs for less than 3 months. PBMCs were the source of the RNA used for TCR sequencing. Sequences were derived from peripheral blood mononuclear cells (PBMCs), sampled at new diagnosis, from a patient treated with antithyroid drugs. This clonotype was obtained from a female donor with Graves disease.

The CDR3 coding sequence is TGTGCCAGCGGGATGACGACTCTGGGGGGCGCCTACAATGAGCAGTTCTTC. Translating gives CASGMTTLGGAYNEQFF. The chain recombines TRBV25-1 with TRBJ2-1; D possibly matches TRBD1 or TRBD2 (6 bases each). Trimming took 8 bases from V and 2 from J, leaving 22 bases between them. The CDR3 has 17 residues. Germline V lookup: CDR1 MGHDK, CDR2 SYGVNS.